Following are 13 T cell receptor beta chains from one sample sequenced in a study of shared clonotypes between healthy human individuals. TCRdb's table, derived via immunoSEQ multiplex PCR, lists solely in-frame clones and lacks some. The table includes roughly 2.4 million clones, 90% to 97% detected once. Source material: naive CD4+ T cells sorted from blood. Subset meaning: CD45RA+ positively selected. Receptors were obtained from a young man in good health.

The genes are TRBV7-9 and TRBJ2-5, with 9 bases that match TRBD1. CDR1 is SEHNR and CDR2 is FQNEAQ in the germline V gene (reference sequence). This CDR3 has 15 amino acids. J was trimmed by 4 bases and V by 5 bases; bases with no gene match: 8. The CDR3 loop reads CASSQDGQGSETQYF. Here the CDR3 DNA reads TGTGCCAGCAGCCAAGACGGACAGGGGTCAGAGACCCAGTACTTC.

The chain couples TRBV11-2 to TRBJ2-5, with D maybe TRBD2 (7 bases). CDR3 length: 19 amino acids. Germline CDR1 SGHAT, CDR2 FQNNGV. The V end lost 5 bases, the J end lost 5 bases, and 30 bases lay between the germline ends. The CDR3 coding sequence is TGTGCCAGCAGCCCAGAGGGAGGGAAGAGACAGGCCCTCGGGGAGACCCAGTACTTC. Its translation is CASSPEGGKRQALGETQYF.

This chain joins TRBV2 and TRBJ1-6; 7 positions match TRBD1. Trimming took 10 bases from V and 9 from J; bases not matched to a gene: 6. There are 12 residues in the CDR3. Germline V CDR1 and CDR2: SNHLY, FYNNEI. CDR3 in DNA: TGTGCCATCGGGACAGAGGCTTCACCCCTCCACTTT. This encodes CAIGTEASPLHF.

About this clone itself: The junction departs from the called germline gene at one end, perhaps through a read error. The CDR3 DNA reads TGTGCTAGCAGCTTAGGACCGGAGCCCTCCTACGAGCAGTACTTC. Amino acids: CASSLGPEPSYEQYF. This chain connects TRBV7-7 to TRBJ2-7; D not resolved. Germline V gene data show CDR1 as SSHAT and CDR2 as FNYEAQ (reference sequence). The CDR3 is made up of 15 amino acids. Full variable domain (missing parts from reference TRBV7-7 and TRBJ2-7): GAGVSQSPRYKVTKRGQDVTLRCDPISSHATLYWYQQALGQGPEFLTYFNYEAQPDKSGLPSDRFSAERPEGSISTLTIQRTEQRDSAMYRCASSLGPEPSYEQYFGPGTRLTVT.

The V call is TRBV2, the J call TRBJ2-7, with a tentative D call TRBD2 (5 bases). With 3 bases removed from V and 0 bases from J, the gap between germline ends came to 15 bases. The CDR3 is 16 amino acids. The germline gives CDR1 SNHLY, CDR2 FYNNEI. The CDR3: CASSDVVGLTSYEQYF. The CDR3 DNA sequence: TGTGCCAGCAGTGACGTCGTAGGACTGACCTCCTACGAGCAGTACTTC.

This chain links TRBV18 with TRBJ2-7; TRBD2 is a possible D gene (5 bases). The CDR3 totals 18 residues. The germline V gene has CDR1 KGHSH and CDR2 LQKENI. V lost 6 bases and J lost 2, with 26 bases in between. Here the CDR3 reads CASSHSPPGGADAYEQYF. CDR3 coding DNA: TGTGCCAGCTCGCACTCCCCTCCAGGAGGAGCGGACGCCTACGAGCAGTACTTC.

The chain employs TRBV2 and TRBJ1-2; D is ambiguous. This CDR3 spans 12 amino acids. Germline lookup yields CDR1 SNHLY and CDR2 FYNNEI. Trimming took off 2 bases at V and 6 bases at J, with 7 bases between the two ends. CDR3 loop: CASSEYGNGYTF. CDR3 DNA sequence: TGTGCCAGCAGTGAATACGGGAATGGCTACACCTTC.

The gene calls are TRBV28 and TRBJ1-5; 7 nucleotides line up with TRBD1. The CDR3 extends over 13 amino acids. Germline CDR1 reads MDHEN; CDR2 reads SYDVKM. The V gene end was trimmed by 6 bases and the J gene end by 7 bases; junction bases not matched to a gene: 6. CDR3 in DNA: TGTGCCAGCAGGACAGGGATTCAGCAGCCCCAGCATTTT. This codes for CASRTGIQQPQHF.

The CDR3 DNA is TGTGCCAGCACAAGGTTCGGGGAGACCCAGTACTTC. It encodes CASTRFGETQYF. The chain links TRBV25-1 to TRBJ2-5; D is undetermined. The V and J ends lost 7 bases and 5 bases respectively, with 11 bases between them. Germline V CDR1 and CDR2: MGHDK, SYGVNS. The CDR3 totals 12 residues.

CDR3 nucleotide sequence: TGTGCCAGCAGCCGACTTTCTAGCGGGAGGGGGGAGCAGTACTTC. Protein: CASSRLSSGRGEQYF. The chain has TRBV6-5 and TRBJ2-7; TRBD2 aligns across 12 bases. The V gene end was trimmed by 6 bases and the J gene end by 7 bases; junction bases not matched to a gene: 10. The CDR3 totals 15 residues. Germline values: CDR1 MNHEY, CDR2 SVGAGI.

The V call is TRBV18, the J call TRBJ1-3; D call uncertain. The V gene lost 2 bases and the J gene lost 0 bases, with 8 bases spanning the gap. The CDR3 sequence is 15 residues long. CDR1 is KGHSH and CDR2 is LQKENI in the germline V gene. The CDR3 nucleotides are TGTGCCAGCTCACCAACGGCAGACTCTGGAAACACCATATATTTT. Its protein product is CASSPTADSGNTIYF.

The V gene is TRBV5-1, the J gene TRBJ1-1, with D perhaps TRBD1 (5 bases). Trimming stripped 3 bases from V and 10 bases from J, with 16 bases between. Per germline, CDR1 SGHRS and CDR2 YFSETQ. CDR3 length: 13 amino acids. In DNA form, the CDR3 reads TGCGCCAGCAGCTCGACTGCGGGACGCATAGCTTTCTTT. Amino acids: CASSSTAGRIAFF.

The gene calls are TRBV10-3 and TRBJ2-1; weak D call: TRBD2 (6 bases). Trimming removed 8 bases from V and 3 bases from J, with 14 bases in between. The CDR3 totals 14 residues. Germline CDR1 ENHRY, CDR2 SYGVKD. The DNA of the CDR3 is TGTGCCATCGGGGGATTAGCGGACTACAATGAGCAGTTCTTC. Encoded protein: CAIGGLADYNEQFF.